This is a list of T cell receptor beta chains from one sample in a study of patients and donors after allogeneic stem cell transplantation. TCRdb independently ran MiXCR on the RT-PCR reads; one entry per CDR3 protein. There are about a million distinct CDR3 sequences in the sample; over 15% occur only once, and around 6% lies in the top ten. Material: blood, either unsorted or a sorted T cell fraction (not recorded which). Source of these receptors: a human donor who was either an allogeneic HSCT recipient or a stem cell or donor lymphocyte infusion donor (not recorded which). It is not recorded whose cells these are; they may come from a transplant donor. Each CDR3 is given with its conserved first and last residue. The order of the fields is J gene, V gene, D gene, clone size, CDR3 DNA, CDR3 protein. The D gene is left open where the match is weak. Not all rows give a size; the values are once, few, many and, for expanded clones, a class.

J gene: TRBJ2-3; V gene: TRBV5-1; D gene: NA; clone size: few; CDR3 DNA: TGCGCCAGCAGCCCGACGGTGGTAGCGTCTAGCACAGATACGCAGTATTTT; CDR3 protein: CASSPTVVASSTDTQYF
J gene: TRBJ1-3; V gene: TRBV29-1; D gene: NA; clone size: NA; CDR3 DNA: TGCAGCGTGACCCGGACAACTGGAAACACCATATATTTT; CDR3 protein: CSVTRTTGNTIYF
J gene: TRBJ1-2; V gene: TRBV6-1; D gene: TRBD1; clone size: NA; CDR3 DNA: TGTGCCAGCAGCAGGACAGGGGAAAGATCTGGCTACACCTTC; CDR3 protein: CASSRTGERSGYTF
J gene: TRBJ2-7; V gene: TRBV7-6; D gene: NA; clone size: few; CDR3 DNA: TGTGCCAGCAGCTTAGCGGGCCTTACTGCCGAGCAGTACTTC; CDR3 protein: CASSLAGLTAEQYF
J gene: TRBJ1-4; V gene: TRBV4-1; D gene: NA; clone size: few; CDR3 DNA: TGCGCCAGCAGCCAAGATGAGGAGGGGGGGGAAAAACTGTTTTTT; CDR3 protein: CASSQDEEGGEKLFF
J gene: TRBJ2-1; V gene: TRBV7-2; D gene: NA; clone size: NA; CDR3 DNA: TGTGCCAGCAGCTCCCGGACGGAGTACAATGAGCAGTTCTTC; CDR3 protein: CASSSRTEYNEQFF
J gene: TRBJ2-2; V gene: TRBV5-1; D gene: TRBD2; clone size: few; CDR3 DNA: TGCGCCAGCAGCTTGACTAGCGGGAGTTTCGGGGAGCTGTTTTTT; CDR3 protein: CASSLTSGSFGELFF
J gene: TRBJ1-1; V gene: TRBV29-1; D gene: TRBD1; clone size: few; CDR3 DNA: TGCAGCGTTGATCCTACAGGGGGTAACACTGAAGCTTTCTTT; CDR3 protein: CSVDPTGGNTEAFF
J gene: TRBJ2-2; V gene: TRBV28; D gene: TRBD2; clone size: NA; CDR3 DNA: TGTGCCAGCAAGAGAGCGGGGGGGCCCGGGGAGCTGTTTTTT; CDR3 protein: CASKRAGGPGELFF
J gene: TRBJ1-4; V gene: TRBV4-1; D gene: NA; clone size: NA; CDR3 DNA: TGCGCCAGCAGCCAACCTGACCAAAAACTGTTTTTT; CDR3 protein: CASSQPDQKLFF